Shown below are 8 T cell receptor beta chains from a single sample sequenced in a study of control samples from healthy donors and cancer patients. TCRdb keeps only in-frame clones here, not all; method: immunoSEQ multiplex PCR. The sample yields 90,000 to 100,000 clones, about 85% seen once. Material: blood. These TCRs come from a woman in her 70s in good health.

As for this clone: The junction does not match germline at one end; this may be a read error. The rearrangement uses TRBV6-5 and TRBJ1-5, with 8 bases aligning to TRBD1. CDR1 is MNHEY and CDR2 is SVGAGI in the germline V gene. The CDR3 runs 14 residues. CDR3 sequence reads: CASSRSGGKQPQHF. CDR3 DNA: TGTGCCAGCAGTCGCTCAGGGGGCAAACAGCCCCAGCATTTT.

The CDR3 spells CASSATGTTAYEQYF. In nucleotides, the CDR3 is TGTGCCAGCAGCGCAACCGGGACAACCGCCTACGAGCAGTACTTC. The V call is TRBV9, the J call TRBJ2-7; TRBD1 is a possible D gene (6 bases). V was pared by 3 bases and J by 2 bases, with 15 bases between. CDR1 and CDR2 (germline): SGDLS, YYNGEE. The CDR3 is made up of 15 amino acids.

This chain links TRBV19 with TRBJ2-1, with TRBD1 as a possible D gene (7 bases). Germline assignment: CDR1 LNHDA and CDR2 SQIVND (reference sequence). The CDR3 runs 15 residues. Trimming shortened V by 3 bases and J by 2 bases, and 11 bases separated the two germline ends. The CDR3 is CASSMEGAAYNEQFF. The DNA of the CDR3 is TGTGCCAGTAGTATGGAGGGGGCAGCCTACAATGAGCAGTTCTTC.

This clone turned up a few times. The rearrangement links TRBV30 to TRBJ1-5; 10 bases fit TRBD1. The CDR3 length is 14 residues. Unmatched junction bases numbered 3, after V lost 1 base and J lost 6 bases. CDR1 GTSNPN and CDR2 SVGIG come from the germline V gene (reference sequence). CDR3 protein: CAWSGDRGSQPQHF. The CDR3 DNA reads as TGTGCCTGGAGTGGGGACAGGGGCTCTCAGCCCCAGCATTTT.

CDR3 sequence reads: CASSPDITYGYTF. The CDR3 nucleotides read TGTGCCAGCTCACCGGACATAACCTATGGCTACACCTTC. The rearrangement joins TRBV18 to TRBJ1-2; maybe TRBD1 (5 bases). The germline V gene has CDR1 KGHSH and CDR2 LQKENI. V was pared by 3 bases and J by 4 bases, with 9 bases between. The CDR3 has 13 amino acids. Full variable domain (outside the CDR3, taken from reference TRBV18 and TRBJ1-2): NAGVMQNPRHLVRRRGQEARLRCSPMKGHSHVYWYRQLPEEGLKFMVYLQKENIIDESGMPKERFSAEFPKEGPSILRIQQVVRGDSAAYFCASSPDITYGYTFGSGTRLTVV.

The rearrangement uses TRBV10-1 and TRBJ1-2; TRBD1 aligns across 10 bases. CDR1 and CDR2 (germline): WNHNN, SYGVQD (reference sequence). The junction had 6 bases not matched to a gene; V was cut back by 3 bases and J by 5 bases. The CDR3 runs to 15 residues. This chain's CDR3 is CASSDSTGGIYGYTF. CDR3 sequence (DNA): TGCGCCAGCAGTGACTCGACAGGGGGCATATATGGCTACACCTTC.

This chain joins TRBV4-2 and TRBJ2-7; TRBD1 is a possible D gene (6 bases). The CDR3 length is 14 residues. From germline, CDR1 is LGHNA and CDR2 YNFKEQ. V gave up 0 bases and J gave up 1 base, with 7 bases separating them. CDR3 sequence: CASSQDRGSYEQYF. For the CDR3, the DNA is TGTGCCAGCAGCCAAGACAGGGGATCCTACGAGCAGTACTTC.

The chain employs TRBV3-1 (or the pseudogene TRBV3-2) and TRBJ1-2; unclear D gene. CDR1 and CDR2 (germline): LGHDT, YNNKEL (reference sequence). CDR3 length equals 13 residues. V was cut by 4 bases and J by 4 bases, with 10 bases left in between. CDR3 region: CASSLIGVYGYTF. CDR3 coding DNA: TGTGCCAGCAGCCTGATTGGGGTCTATGGCTACACCTTC.